The entry that follows covers one T cell receptor (beta chain) sequence. This record belongs to a study of blood T cell repertoires in COVID-19. At the level of the study: Both acute and convalescent COVID-19 samples were obtained from the United States, Italy and Spain.

Libraries were prepared by immunoSEQ multiplex PCR; TCRdb keeps only in-frame clonotypes and omits some of them. This sample has approximately 200,000 clones, with 70% to 90% found just once. This CDR3 spans 15 amino acids. V was pared by 2 bases and J by 6 bases, with 17 bases between. Germline V gene data show CDR1 as SGHAT and CDR2 as FQNNGV. The chain links TRBV11-2 to TRBJ2-7; possibly TRBD1 for D (5 bases). The sequence was collected from a man between 60 and 70 years old with acute or convalescent COVID-19. Sequencing was performed on peripheral blood. The DNA of the CDR3 is TGTGCCAGCAGCTTATTCGACAGTTTGACGGTCGAGCAGTACTTC. This sequence encodes CASSLFDSLTVEQYF.